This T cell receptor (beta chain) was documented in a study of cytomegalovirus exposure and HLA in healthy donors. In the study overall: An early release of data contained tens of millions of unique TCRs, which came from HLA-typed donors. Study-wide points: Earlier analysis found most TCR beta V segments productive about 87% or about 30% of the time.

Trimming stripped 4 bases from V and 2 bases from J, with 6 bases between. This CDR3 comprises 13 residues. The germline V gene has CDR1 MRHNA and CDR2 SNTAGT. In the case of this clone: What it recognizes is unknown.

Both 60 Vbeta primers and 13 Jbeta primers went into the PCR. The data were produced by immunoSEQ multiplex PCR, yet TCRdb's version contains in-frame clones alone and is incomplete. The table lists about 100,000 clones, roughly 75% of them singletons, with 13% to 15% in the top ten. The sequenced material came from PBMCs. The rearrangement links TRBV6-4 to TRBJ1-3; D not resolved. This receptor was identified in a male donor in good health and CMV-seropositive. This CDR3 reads CASSVLTGNTIYF. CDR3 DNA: TGTGCCAGCAGTGTACTCACTGGAAACACCATATATTTT.